This T cell receptor (beta chain) was sequenced for a study of T-cell reconstitution after alpha-beta-depleted transplantation in children. Whole-study findings and limits: There were some patients whose high TCRbeta diversity at day 60 came from surviving recipient T cells and thymic progenitors. Newly produced T cells mostly accounted for T-cell counts and diversity one year post-transplant. In patients about two months after transplant, alpha-beta T cells reportedly arose from several hundred expanded graft clones.

The V end was cut by 6 bases, the J end by 7 bases, with 21 bases between. This CDR3 has 15 amino acids. Preparing the TCRbeta library involved the use of unique molecular identifiers. One entry per CDR3 protein results from TCRdb running MiXCR on the PCR reads. The sample has 500,000 to 600,000 distinct CDR3 sequences; more than 20% are singletons. A few counts support this clonotype. What it binds is unknown. This material consisted of PBMCs, taken before TCRalphabeta/CD19-depleted stem cell transplant. The TCR was taken from a boy younger than two with Wiskott-Aldrich syndrome, due to receive a stem cell transplant. The gene calls are TRBV12-3 or TRBV12-4 and TRBJ1-2; weak D call: TRBD1 (6 bases). The CDR3 nucleotides are TGTGCCAGCAGCCGCCAAGGACAGTGGCCAGCTGGCTACACCTTC. Its protein is CASSRQGQWPAGYTF.